Sequencing of this T cell receptor beta chain was carried out in a study of cytomegalovirus exposure and HLA in healthy donors. Study findings and constraints: Data from an earlier analysis indicated that most TCR beta V segments were productive either about 87% or about 30% of the time.

This CDR3 is 15 amino acids long. Germline V gene lookup returns CDR1 LGHNA and CDR2 YNFKEQ. V gave up 0 bases and J gave up 7 bases; unmatched junction bases: 6. A remark on this clone: Its antigen remains unknown.

In the PCR, 60 Vbeta and 13 Jbeta primers were used. Data came from immunoSEQ multiplex PCR; TCRdb stores just in-frame clones and leaves some out. The sample has fewer than 200,000 clones; under 85% are singletons. This sequence originates from a woman between 18 and 30 years old in good health and CMV-seropositive. The genes are TRBV4-2 and TRBJ1-3; 7 nucleotides match TRBD1. The material sequenced was PBMCs. For the CDR3, the DNA is TGTGCCAGCAGCCAAGAAAGGGGGCCTCCGAACACCATATATTTT. Amino acid sequence: CASSQERGPPNTIYF.